This T cell receptor beta chain derives from a study of sequential checkpoint blockade in melanoma. At the level of the study: Randomization was 1:1 between first-line nivolumab→ipilimumab and ipilimumab→nivolumab.

Germline CDR1 and CDR2: MNHNY and SVGAGI (reference sequence). With V trimmed by 7 bases and J by 3 bases, 3 bases remained unmatched. The CDR3 length is 14 residues. Treatment specified: randomized to nivolumab then ipilimumab (arm A) or the reverse (arm B). Patients had received no earlier DNA-damaging chemotherapy. From thawed PBMCs, live CD3+CD8+ cells negative for CD19 and CD56 were sorted. Sequencing was performed with immunoSEQ multiplex PCR; in TCRdb, only in-frame clones are kept and a portion is missing. The table shows 11,000 to 15,000 clones, with about 73% occurring only once. This sequence was found in a human donor with melanoma. Here the sequenced sample was CD8+ T cells sorted from blood (inferred from file names), taken from a patient given nivolumab and ipilimumab in sequence. The chain uses TRBV6-6 and TRBJ2-2; TRBD2 agrees at 9 bases. CDR3 residues: CASTTSGYTGELFF. The CDR3 DNA reads TGTGCCAGCACGACTAGCGGTTACACCGGGGAGCTGTTTTTT.